These 15 T cell receptor beta chains share one sample of origin, sequenced in a study of T cell responses to AZD1222 COVID-19 vaccine. TCRdb's copy holds only in-frame clones and misses some; the assay was immunoSEQ multiplex PCR. The sample records about 74,000 clones, roughly 90% being singletons. The specimen comprised peripheral blood, sampled 28 days after the second AZD1222 dose. The receptors shown here come from an adult who received the AZD1222 COVID-19 vaccine.

The chain links TRBV7-8 to TRBJ2-1, with 7 bases aligning to TRBD2. The CDR3 has 14 residues. The V gene end was trimmed by 4 bases and the J gene end by 4 bases; junction bases not matched to a gene: 4. The germline V gene has CDR1 SGHVS and CDR2 FQNEAQ. CDR3 in DNA: TGTGCCAGCAGCTCCGGGACTAAGTACAATGAGCAGTTCTTC. Residues: CASSSGTKYNEQFF.

This sequence joins TRBV4-2 and TRBJ1-5; D perhaps matches TRBD1 (6 bases). V dropped 4 bases and J dropped 0 bases, with 10 bases sitting between them. The CDR3 consists of 15 residues. Germline V lookup: CDR1 LGHNA, CDR2 YNFKEQ. DNA for the CDR3: TGTGCCAGCAGCCCAGGGACAATTAGCAATCAGCCCCAGCATTTT. Its protein product is CASSPGTISNQPQHF.

This chain joins TRBV7-9 and TRBJ2-2; D remains unclear. The CDR3 covers 13 residues. Germline CDR1 reads SEHNR; CDR2 reads FQNEAQ (reference sequence). V was cut by 1 base and J by 5 bases, with 5 bases left in between. The CDR3 spells CASSLELTGELFF. In DNA form, the CDR3 reads TGTGCCAGCAGCTTAGAGTTAACCGGGGAGCTGTTTTTT.

The CDR3 reads CASSSPRGPVGYEQYF. In DNA, the CDR3 is TGTGCCAGCAGTTCCCCCCGGGGACCAGTGGGCTACGAGCAGTACTTC. The chain combines TRBV27 with TRBJ2-7; tentatively, D is TRBD1 or TRBD2 (5 bases each). The germline V gene encodes CDR1 MNHEY and CDR2 SMNVEV (reference sequence). This CDR3 has 16 residues. V dropped 4 bases and J dropped 3 bases, with 19 bases sitting between them.

The gene calls are TRBV7-9 and TRBJ1-5, with 9 bases identical to TRBD1. CDR3 length: 15 residues. V shed 4 bases and J 1 base; nucleotides not matched to a gene: 2. Germline CDR1 SEHNR, CDR2 FQNEAQ (reference sequence). The CDR3 DNA reads TGTGCCAGCAGCTCGGGACAGGGAAGCAATCAGCCCCAGCATTTT. It encodes CASSSGQGSNQPQHF. The full variable domain, in which reference TRBV7-9 and TRBJ1-5 provide the parts outside the CDR3, is DTGVSQNPRHKITKRGQNVTFRCDPISEHNRLYWYRQTLGQGPEFLTYFQNEAQLEKSRLLSDRFSAERPKGSFSTLEIQRTEQGDSAMYLCASSSGQGSNQPQHFGDGTRLSIL.

The V call is TRBV28, the J call TRBJ2-6, with D uncertain. The germline V gene has CDR1 MDHEN and CDR2 SYDVKM. V was trimmed by 3 bases and J by 1 base, leaving 7 bases between them. The CDR3 covers 15 residues. This chain's CDR3 is CASSFPGSGANVLTF. Here the CDR3 DNA reads TGTGCCAGCAGTTTCCCCGGGTCTGGGGCCAACGTCCTGACTTTC.

The chain carries TRBV7-3 and TRBJ2-1; 9 bases agree with TRBD2. The CDR3 totals 16 residues. Germline loops: CDR1 SGHTA, CDR2 FQGTGA. Trimming took 0 bases from V and 7 from J; bases not matched to a gene: 7. CDR3 bases: TGTGCCAGCAGCTTAACGGCGGGAGGGCCGGGTAATGAGCAGTTCTTC. Protein: CASSLTAGGPGNEQFF.

The chain carries TRBV18 and TRBJ2-1; D call uncertain. From germline, CDR1 is KGHSH and CDR2 LQKENI. V was clipped by 2 bases and J by 6 bases, with 8 bases between them. CDR3 length equals 13 residues. In DNA, the CDR3 is TGTGCCAGCTCACCATTAAAGCCCAATGAGCAGTTCTTC. Protein product: CASSPLKPNEQFF.

The rearrangement joins TRBV5-1 to TRBJ2-2; TRBD2 matches 15 bases. The CDR3 is 18 residues long. V was clipped by 3 bases and J by 3 bases; unmatched bases: 6. CDR1 and CDR2 from the germline V gene are SGHRS and YFSETQ. In nucleotides, the CDR3 is TGCGCCAGCAGCTCGGGACTAGCGGGAGGAATCTACACCGGGGAGCTGTTTTTT. Translating it yields CASSSGLAGGIYTGELFF.

The chain links TRBV7-2 to TRBJ2-7; 10 positions agree with TRBD1. CDR1 is SGHTA, CDR2 FQGNSA, per germline. The junction had 5 bases not matched to a gene; V was cut back by 5 bases and J by 4 bases. The CDR3 covers 14 residues. In nucleotides, the CDR3 is TGTGCCAGCAGCCCGACAGGGGGCTGGTACGAGCAGTACTTC. This encodes CASSPTGGWYEQYF. The entire variable domain, with the rest obtained from reference TRBV7-2 and TRBJ2-7, is as follows: GAGVSQSPSNKVTEKGKDVELRCDPISGHTALYWYRQSLGQGLEFLIYFQGNSAPDKSGLPSDRFSAERTGGSVSTLTIQRTQQEDSAVYLCASSPTGGWYEQYFGPGTRLTVT.

V usage is TRBV12-3 or TRBV12-4 and J usage is TRBJ1-1; D not resolved. The CDR3 loop spans 12 amino acids. The ends were cut back, 6 bases at V and 4 bases at J, with 9 bases in the middle. The CDR3 coding sequence is TGTGCCAGCAGCCAATCAGGCACTGAAGCTTTCTTT. This gives the protein CASSQSGTEAFF.

The V and J genes are TRBV7-9 and TRBJ2-5; D is undetermined. The germline V and J ends were trimmed by 3 bases and 1 base, with 6 bases remaining between them. Germline-derived CDR1 and CDR2 are SEHNR and FQNEAQ (reference sequence). The CDR3 sequence is 13 residues long. The CDR3: CASSFNFQETQYF. CDR3 bases: TGTGCCAGCAGCTTCAACTTCCAAGAGACCCAGTACTTC.

This chain uses TRBV9 with TRBJ2-2, with 10 bases that match TRBD1. The V gene end was trimmed by 4 bases and the J gene end by 7 bases; junction bases not matched to a gene: 10. Per the germline V gene, CDR1 is SGDLS and CDR2 is YYNGEE. The length of the CDR3 is 16 residues. CDR3 loop: CASSTTGTGDVGELFF. The DNA for the CDR3 is TGTGCCAGCAGCACTACCGGGACAGGGGATGTCGGGGAGCTGTTTTTT.

V gene TRBV7-9 combines with J gene TRBJ1-1; D ambiguous. Between the trimmed V and J ends, which lost 4 bases and 12 bases, there was a span of 12 bases. CDR1 SEHNR and CDR2 FQNEAQ come from the germline V gene (reference sequence). The CDR3 sequence is 11 residues long. The CDR3 here is CASSSSRGTFF. As DNA, the CDR3 is TGTGCCAGCAGCTCGTCTCGTGGTACTTTCTTT.

This chain connects TRBV7-2 to TRBJ1-6, with 12 bases that match TRBD1. This CDR3 has 20 residues. V shed 0 bases, J shed 0 bases, and the junction held 6 bases outside the gene matches. Germline V CDR1 and CDR2: SGHTA, FQGNSA. CDR3: CASSLAGTGGSSSYNSPLHF. CDR3 DNA sequence: TGTGCCAGCAGCTTAGCCGGGACAGGGGGCTCTAGCTCCTATAATTCACCCCTCCACTTT.